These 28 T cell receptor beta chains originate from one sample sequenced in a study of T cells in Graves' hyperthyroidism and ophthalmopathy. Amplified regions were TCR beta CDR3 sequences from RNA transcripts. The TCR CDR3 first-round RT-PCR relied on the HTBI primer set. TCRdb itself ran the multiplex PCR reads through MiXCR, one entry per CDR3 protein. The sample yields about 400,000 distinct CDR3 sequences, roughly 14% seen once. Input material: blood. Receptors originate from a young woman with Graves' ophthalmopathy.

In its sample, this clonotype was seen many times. The CDR3 DNA follows: TGTGCCAGCAGCTTCCCGGACAGAGGAGGCTACACCTTC. It is translated as CASSFPDRGGYTF. V is TRBV5-6 and J is TRBJ1-2, with TRBD1 as a possible D gene (6 bases). The CDR3 is made up of 13 amino acids. V was trimmed by 2 bases and J by 8 bases, leaving 13 bases between them. CDR1 is SGHDT, CDR2 YYEEEE, per germline. Based on the CDR3 plus reference TRBV5-6 and TRBJ1-2, the full variable domain is DAGVTQSPTHLIKTRGQQVTLRCSPKSGHDTVSWYQQALGQGPQFIFQYYEEEERQRGNFPDRFSGHQFPNYSSELNVNALLLGDSALYLCASSFPDRGGYTFGSGTRLTVV.

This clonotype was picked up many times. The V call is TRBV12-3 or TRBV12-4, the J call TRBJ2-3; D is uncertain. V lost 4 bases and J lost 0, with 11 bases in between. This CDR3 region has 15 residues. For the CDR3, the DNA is TGTGCCAGCAGTTCCCCGGCAGGAAGCACAGATACGCAGTATTTT. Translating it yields CASSSPAGSTDTQYF.

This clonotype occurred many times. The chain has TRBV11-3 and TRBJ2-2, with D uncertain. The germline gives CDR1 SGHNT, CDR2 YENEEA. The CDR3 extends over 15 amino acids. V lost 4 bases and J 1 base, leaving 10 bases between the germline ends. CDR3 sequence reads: CASSSSDENTGELFF. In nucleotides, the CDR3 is TGTGCCAGCAGCTCCTCAGATGAGAACACCGGGGAGCTGTTTTTT.

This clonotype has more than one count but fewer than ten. CDR3 in amino acids: CASSGGVDSPLHF. As DNA, the CDR3 is TGTGCCAGCAGCGGAGGGGTGGATTCACCCCTCCACTTT. The V gene is TRBV7-9, the J gene TRBJ1-6; a possible D gene is TRBD1 (5 bases). The CDR3 contains 13 residues. Germline loops: CDR1 SEHNR, CDR2 FQNEAQ (reference sequence). V shed 5 bases and J shed 8 bases, with 10 bases lying between them. Full variable domain (remainder filled in from reference TRBV7-9 and TRBJ1-6): DTGVSQNPRHKITKRGQNVTFRCDPISEHNRLYWYRQTLGQGPEFLTYFQNEAQLEKSRLLSDRFSAERPKGSFSTLEIQRTEQGDSAMYLCASSGGVDSPLHFGNGTRLTVT.

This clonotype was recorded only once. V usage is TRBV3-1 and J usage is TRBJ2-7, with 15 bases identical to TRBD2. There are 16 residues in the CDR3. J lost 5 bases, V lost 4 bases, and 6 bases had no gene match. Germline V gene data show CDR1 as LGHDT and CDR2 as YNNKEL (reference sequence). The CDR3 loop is CASSPGLAGGIHEQYF. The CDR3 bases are TGTGCCAGCAGCCCGGGACTAGCGGGGGGAATTCACGAGCAGTACTTC.

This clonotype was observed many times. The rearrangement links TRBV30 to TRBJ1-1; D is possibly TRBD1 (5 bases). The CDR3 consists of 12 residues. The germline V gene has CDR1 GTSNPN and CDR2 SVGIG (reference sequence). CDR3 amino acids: CAGGRDGTEAFF. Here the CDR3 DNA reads TGTGCGGGGGGGAGGGACGGCACTGAAGCTTTCTTT.

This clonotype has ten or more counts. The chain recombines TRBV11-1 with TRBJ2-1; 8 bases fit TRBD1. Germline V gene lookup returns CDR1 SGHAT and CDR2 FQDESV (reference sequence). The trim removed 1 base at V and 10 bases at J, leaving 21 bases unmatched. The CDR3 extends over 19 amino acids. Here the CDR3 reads CASSLDTRDRGPWGGEQFF. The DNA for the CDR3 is TGTGCCAGCAGCTTAGACACCCGAGACAGGGGCCCGTGGGGCGGGGAGCAGTTCTTC.

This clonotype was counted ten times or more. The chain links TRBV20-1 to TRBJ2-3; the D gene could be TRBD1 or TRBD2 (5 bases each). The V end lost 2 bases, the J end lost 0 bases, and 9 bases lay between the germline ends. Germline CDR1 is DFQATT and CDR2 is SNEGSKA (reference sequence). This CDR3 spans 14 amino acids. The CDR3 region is CSARLWGSTDTQYF. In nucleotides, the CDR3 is TGCAGTGCTAGATTGTGGGGGAGCACAGATACGCAGTATTTT.

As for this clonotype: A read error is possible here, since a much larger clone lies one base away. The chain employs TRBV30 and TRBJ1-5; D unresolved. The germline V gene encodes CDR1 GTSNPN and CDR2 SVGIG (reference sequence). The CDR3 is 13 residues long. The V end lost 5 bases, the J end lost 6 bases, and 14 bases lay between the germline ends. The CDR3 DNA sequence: TGTGCCTGGGCTAAGGGTTCCGGTCAGCCCCAGCATTTT. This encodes CAWAKGSGQPQHF.

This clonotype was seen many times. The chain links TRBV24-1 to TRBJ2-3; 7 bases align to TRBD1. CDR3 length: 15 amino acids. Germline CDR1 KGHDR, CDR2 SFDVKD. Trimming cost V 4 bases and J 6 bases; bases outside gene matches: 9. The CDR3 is CATSDPRQGSDTQYF. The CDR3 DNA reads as TGTGCCACCAGTGACCCCCGACAGGGATCTGATACGCAGTATTTT.

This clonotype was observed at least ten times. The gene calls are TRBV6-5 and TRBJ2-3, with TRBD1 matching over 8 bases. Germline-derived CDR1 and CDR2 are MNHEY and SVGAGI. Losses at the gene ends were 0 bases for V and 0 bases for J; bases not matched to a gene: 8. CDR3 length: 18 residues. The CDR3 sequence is CASSYSDREPYSTDTQYF. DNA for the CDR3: TGTGCCAGCAGTTACTCGGACAGGGAGCCGTATAGCACAGATACGCAGTATTTT.

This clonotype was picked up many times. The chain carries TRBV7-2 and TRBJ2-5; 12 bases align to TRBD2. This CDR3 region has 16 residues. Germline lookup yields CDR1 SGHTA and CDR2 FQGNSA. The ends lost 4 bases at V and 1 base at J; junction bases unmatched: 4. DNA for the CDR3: TGTGCCAGCAGCTCTACGACTAGCGGGGGCCAAGAGACCCAGTACTTC. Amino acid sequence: CASSSTTSGGQETQYF.

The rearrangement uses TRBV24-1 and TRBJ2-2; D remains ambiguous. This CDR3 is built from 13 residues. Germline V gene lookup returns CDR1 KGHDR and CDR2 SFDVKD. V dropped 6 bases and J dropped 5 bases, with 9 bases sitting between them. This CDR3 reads CATSYLRTGELFF. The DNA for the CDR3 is TGTGCCACCAGTTATCTCCGTACCGGGGAGCTGTTTTTT.

As DNA, the CDR3 is TGTGCCAGCAGCGGAGCAGGGCCGGTAATGGACTATGGCTACACCTTC. Protein sequence: CASSGAGPVMDYGYTF. V usage is TRBV7-9 and J usage is TRBJ1-2; possible D gene TRBD1, 5 bases. There are 16 residues in the CDR3. In germline, CDR1 is SEHNR, CDR2 FQNEAQ (reference sequence). V was trimmed by 5 bases and J by 3 bases, leaving 19 bases between them.

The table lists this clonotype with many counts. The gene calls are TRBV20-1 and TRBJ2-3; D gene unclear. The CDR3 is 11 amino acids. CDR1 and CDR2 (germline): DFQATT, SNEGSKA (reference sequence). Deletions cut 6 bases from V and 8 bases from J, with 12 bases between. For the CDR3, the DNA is TGCAGTGCGAACGACCGTGGTACGCAGTATTTT. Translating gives CSANDRGTQYF.

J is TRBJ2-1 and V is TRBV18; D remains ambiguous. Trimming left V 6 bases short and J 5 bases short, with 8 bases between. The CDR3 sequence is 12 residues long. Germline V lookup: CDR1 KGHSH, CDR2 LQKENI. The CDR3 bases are TGTGCCAGCTCCGTTAAAGACAATGAGCAGTTCTTC. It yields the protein CASSVKDNEQFF.

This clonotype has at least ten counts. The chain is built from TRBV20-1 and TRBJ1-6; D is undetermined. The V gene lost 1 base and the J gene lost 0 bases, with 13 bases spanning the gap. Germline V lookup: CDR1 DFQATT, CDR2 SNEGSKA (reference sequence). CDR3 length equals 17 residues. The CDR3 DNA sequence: TGCAGTGCTAGAGGCCCGGGCAGGAGCTCCTATAATTCACCCCTCCACTTT. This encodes CSARGPGRSSYNSPLHF.

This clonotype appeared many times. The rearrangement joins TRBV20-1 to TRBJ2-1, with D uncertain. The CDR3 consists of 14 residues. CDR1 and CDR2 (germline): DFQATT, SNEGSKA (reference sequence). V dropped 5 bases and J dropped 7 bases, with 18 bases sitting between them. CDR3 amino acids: CSAPFAGMGNEQFF. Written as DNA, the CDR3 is TGCAGTGCTCCCTTTGCAGGCATGGGGAATGAGCAGTTCTTC.

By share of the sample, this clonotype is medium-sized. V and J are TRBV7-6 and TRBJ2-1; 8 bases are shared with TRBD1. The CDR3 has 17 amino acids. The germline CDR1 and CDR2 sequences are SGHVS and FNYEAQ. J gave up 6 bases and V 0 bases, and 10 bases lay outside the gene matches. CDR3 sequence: CASSLAGQAFGSNEQFF. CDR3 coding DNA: TGTGCCAGCAGCTTAGCGGGACAGGCCTTTGGGTCCAATGAGCAGTTCTTC.

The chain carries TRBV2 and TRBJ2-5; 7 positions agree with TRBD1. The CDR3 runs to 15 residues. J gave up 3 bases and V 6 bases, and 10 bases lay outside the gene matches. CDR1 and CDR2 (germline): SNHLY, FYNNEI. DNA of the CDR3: TGTGCCAGCAGCACAGGGGCAAGGGCGGAAGAGACCCAGTACTTC. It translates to CASSTGARAEETQYF.

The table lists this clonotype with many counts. The CDR3 DNA reads TGCAGCGTTGATACAGCCACTAACTATGGCTACACCTTC. This codes for CSVDTATNYGYTF. V and J are TRBV29-1 and TRBJ1-2; D call uncertain. This CDR3 comprises 13 residues. Germline V gives CDR1 SQVTM, CDR2 ANQGSEA. The V end lost 3 bases, the J end lost 0 bases, and 8 bases lay between the germline ends.

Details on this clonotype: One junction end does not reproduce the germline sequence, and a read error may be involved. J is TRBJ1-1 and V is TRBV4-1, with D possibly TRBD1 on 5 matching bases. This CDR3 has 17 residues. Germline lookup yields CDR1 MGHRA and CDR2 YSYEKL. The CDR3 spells CASSQVARVPPNTEVFF. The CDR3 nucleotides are TGCGCCAGCAGCCAAGTTGCCAGGGTCCCTCCGAACACTGAAGTTTTCTTT.

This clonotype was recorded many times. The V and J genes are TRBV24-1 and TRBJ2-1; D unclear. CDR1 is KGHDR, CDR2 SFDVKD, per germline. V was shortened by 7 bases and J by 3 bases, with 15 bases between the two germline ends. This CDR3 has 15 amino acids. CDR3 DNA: TGTGCCACCAGCGCTACCGGGTCGAACTACAATGAGCAGTTCTTC. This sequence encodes CATSATGSNYNEQFF.

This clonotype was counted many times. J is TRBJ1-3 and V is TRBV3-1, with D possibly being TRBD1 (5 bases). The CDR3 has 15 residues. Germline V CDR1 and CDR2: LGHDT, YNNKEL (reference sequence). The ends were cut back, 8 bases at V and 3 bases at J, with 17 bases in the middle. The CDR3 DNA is TGTGCCAGCCAGGAGATCCGGGACGTTGGAAACACCATATATTTT. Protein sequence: CASQEIRDVGNTIYF.

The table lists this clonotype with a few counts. CDR3 in DNA: TGTGCCAGCAGCGTAGGAGGACAGGGGTCGAGCGGCTACACCTTC. It encodes CASSVGGQGSSGYTF. V and J are TRBV9 and TRBJ1-2; 9 positions agree with TRBD1. Germline V gene lookup returns CDR1 SGDLS and CDR2 YYNGEE. V was clipped by 0 bases and J by 8 bases; unmatched bases: 8. The CDR3 is made up of 15 amino acids.

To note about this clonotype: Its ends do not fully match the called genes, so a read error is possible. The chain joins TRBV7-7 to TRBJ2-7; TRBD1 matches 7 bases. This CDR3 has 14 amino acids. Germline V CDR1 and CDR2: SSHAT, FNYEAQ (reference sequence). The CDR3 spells CASSPGQNNYEQYF. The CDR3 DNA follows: TGTGCTAGCAGCCCGGGACAGAATAACTACGAGCAGTACTTC.

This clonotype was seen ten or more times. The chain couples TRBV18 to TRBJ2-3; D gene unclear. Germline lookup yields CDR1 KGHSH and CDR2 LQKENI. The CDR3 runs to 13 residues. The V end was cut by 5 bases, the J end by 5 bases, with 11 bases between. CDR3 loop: CASSGPPGDTQYF. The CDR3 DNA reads TGTGCCAGCTCAGGTCCTCCTGGAGATACGCAGTATTTT.

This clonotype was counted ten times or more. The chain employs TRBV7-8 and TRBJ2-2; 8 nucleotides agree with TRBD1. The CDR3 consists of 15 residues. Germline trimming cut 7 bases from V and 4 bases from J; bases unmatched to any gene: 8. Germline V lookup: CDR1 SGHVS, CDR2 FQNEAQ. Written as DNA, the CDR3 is TGTGCCAGCATCCAGGGGGCGCCGGGCACCGGGGAGCTGTTTTTT. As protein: CASIQGAPGTGELFF.